This T cell receptor (beta chain) derives from a study of OX40 agonist ivuxolimab in advanced cancers. At cycle 4 day 1, cycle 7 day 1, and baseline, blood was sampled. The count of this clone is one. Its cognate antigen is unknown. CDR1 and CDR2 (germline): SGHRS, YFSETQ. This CDR3 spans 15 amino acids. Trimming removed 0 bases at V and 3 bases at J, with 11 bases between. Sequencing used immunoSEQ multiplex PCR; TCRdb keeps in-frame clones, though not all of them. The sample includes tens of thousands of clones, about 91% seen only once; the top ten take less than 0.2%. General study points: Antigen targets of the expanded peripheral T cells went undetermined.

The receptor was isolated from an adult with an advanced solid tumor such as melanoma, head and neck, liver or kidney cancer. The sequences come from CD4+ or CD8+ T cells sorted from blood, collected in a trial of the OX40 agonist ivuxolimab. The gene calls are TRBV5-1 and TRBJ2-3; possibly TRBD2 for D (6 bases). The CDR3 reads CASSLGGDITDTQYF. Here the CDR3 DNA reads TGCGCCAGCAGCTTGGGCGGGGATATTACAGATACGCAGTATTTT.